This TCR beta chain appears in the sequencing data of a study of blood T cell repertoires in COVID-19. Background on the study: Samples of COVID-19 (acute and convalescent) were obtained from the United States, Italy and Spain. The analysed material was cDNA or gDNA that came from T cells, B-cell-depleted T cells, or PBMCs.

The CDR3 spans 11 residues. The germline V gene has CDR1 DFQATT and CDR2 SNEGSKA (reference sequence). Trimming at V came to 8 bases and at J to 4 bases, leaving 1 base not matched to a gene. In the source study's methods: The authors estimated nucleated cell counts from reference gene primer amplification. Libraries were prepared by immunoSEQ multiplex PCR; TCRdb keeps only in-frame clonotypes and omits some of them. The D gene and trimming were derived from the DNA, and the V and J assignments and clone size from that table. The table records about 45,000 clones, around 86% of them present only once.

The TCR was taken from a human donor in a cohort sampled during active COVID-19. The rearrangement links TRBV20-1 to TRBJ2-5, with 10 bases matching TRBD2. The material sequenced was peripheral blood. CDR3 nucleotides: TGCAGTAGCGGGAGGGGAGAGACCCAGTACTTC. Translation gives CSSGRGETQYF.